The source of this TCR beta chain is a study of T cell responses to AZD1222 COVID-19 vaccine (dated by TCRdb to about 2021). Study-wide context: A total of more than 230 trial participants underwent TCR sequencing, of whom roughly 210 had received two doses of AZD1222 and some 26 had received two doses of the MenACWY control vaccine. Trial participants were enrolled by age into subgroups of 18-55, 56-69 and 70-plus years, and around 150, 28 and 57 TCR-sequenced participants, respectively, were included in these subgroups.

The CDR3 regions of human TCRbeta chains were analyzed by immunosequencing. The study's processing was this. TCRs in the repertoires were compared against a reference library of SARS-CoV-2-specific TCRs that had been generated with the MIRA antigen-specificity platform. Breadth meant the fraction of unique TCRs that were SARS-CoV-2-associated, whereas depth meant the fraction of total T cells that were SARS-CoV-2-associated. Using the MIRA data, every spike-specific TCR was mapped to the spike region that the TCR reacted to and assigned to either a CD4 or a CD8 class. Log10-transformed breadth and depth values were compared by one-way ANOVA with Sidak's multiple comparisons tests. The table comes from immuneACCESS by way of TCRdb, which keeps in-frame sequences with V and J called. Part of the clones is missing from these tables; in studies checked, under half for an unresolved V gene and the rest for unknown reasons. Clone size and V and J calls were adopted from that table, with D and trimming inferred from the DNA. This sample is represented by about 140,000 clones; 85% to 95% of them were singletons. The ten largest account for roughly 12% of the sample.

CDR3 length: 20 amino acids, cysteine to phenylalanine. Only CDR3 DNA remains: 60 bases, in frame from the first base. The time point label, as the study defines it: sample from adult after SARS-CoV-2 infection, after symptom onset. A couple of convalescent COVID-19 patients, sampled after symptom onset from adults with prior SARS-CoV-2 infection, were also TCR-sequenced for comparison. The sample holds one count of this clone. There is no known antigen for this receptor. Qualities for individual bases were not recorded, and no much larger clone is one base off. The paper's findings and limits, for the study overall: Reportedly, close to half of the unique spike-specific TCRs recognized epitopes lying outside the regions that are mutated in the B.1.351 and B.1.1.7 variants. No day 14 peak-response samples were available, so repertoires were characterized only after the peak T cell response. The vaccine-associated CD4 TCRs covered the entire spike protein, and the dominant responses fell in regions 160-218 and 743-854. In the small 56-69-year group, the increase in depth fell short of significance, most likely because of low power. Spike-specific TCR breadth and depth rose significantly after two AZD1222 doses compared with day 0 and with MenACWY recipients. Most participants were white British and females outnumbered males, and the authors suggested that clonal diversity may have been underestimated. Conclusions about previously exposed vaccinees were limited because only six AZD1222 recipients were SARS-CoV-2 seropositive at baseline.

The clonotype was recovered from an adult who had recovered from COVID-19. Sequences were derived from peripheral blood, sampled after recovery from COVID-19. Recombination joined TRBV1 with TRBJ2-1; TRBD2 is the table's D call and was not checked against the DNA. TRBV1 is designated a pseudogene. The CDR3 sequence is CTSSHPLAGAPWSSYNEQFF. At the DNA level, the sequence is TGCACCAGCAGCCACCCACTAGCGGGAGCTCCTTGGAGCTCCTACAATGAGCAGTTCTTC.